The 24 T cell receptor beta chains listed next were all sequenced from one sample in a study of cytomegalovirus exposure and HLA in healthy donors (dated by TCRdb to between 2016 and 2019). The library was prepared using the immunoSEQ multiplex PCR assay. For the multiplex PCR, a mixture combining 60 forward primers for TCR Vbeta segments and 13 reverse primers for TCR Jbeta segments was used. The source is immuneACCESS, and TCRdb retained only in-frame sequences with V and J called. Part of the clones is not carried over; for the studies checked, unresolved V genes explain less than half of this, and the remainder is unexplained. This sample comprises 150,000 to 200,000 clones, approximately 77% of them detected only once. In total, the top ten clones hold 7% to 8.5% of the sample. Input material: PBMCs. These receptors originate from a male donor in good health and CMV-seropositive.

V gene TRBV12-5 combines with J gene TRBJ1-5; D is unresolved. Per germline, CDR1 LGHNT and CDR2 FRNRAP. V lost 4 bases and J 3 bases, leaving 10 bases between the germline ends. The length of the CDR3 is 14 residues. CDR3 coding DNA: TGTGCTAGTGGTTCCGGGTGGAACAATCAGCCCCAGCATTTT. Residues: CASGSGWNNQPQHF.

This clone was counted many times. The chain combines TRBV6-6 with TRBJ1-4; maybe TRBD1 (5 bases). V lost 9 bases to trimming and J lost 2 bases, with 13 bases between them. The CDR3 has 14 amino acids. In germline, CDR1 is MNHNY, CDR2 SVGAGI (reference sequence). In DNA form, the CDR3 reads TGTGCCAGTAATGGGGCTGTGACTAATGAAAAACTGTTTTTT. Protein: CASNGAVTNEKLFF.

The DNA for the CDR3 is TGTGCCAGCAGCCGGGGGATGGAGCGGGGAGACGACAATGAGCAGTTCTTC. The encoded protein is CASSRGMERGDDNEQFF. This sequence joins TRBV2 and TRBJ2-1; 7 positions match TRBD2. V gave up 6 bases and J gave up 5 bases; unmatched junction bases: 16. The CDR3 extends over 17 amino acids. The V gene's germline CDR1 is SNHLY and CDR2 FYNNEI.

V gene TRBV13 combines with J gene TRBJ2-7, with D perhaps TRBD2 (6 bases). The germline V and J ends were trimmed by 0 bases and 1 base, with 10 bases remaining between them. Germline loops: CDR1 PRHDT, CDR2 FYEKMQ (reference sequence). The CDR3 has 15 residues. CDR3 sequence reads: CASSLGGGGSYEQYF. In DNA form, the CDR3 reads TGTGCCAGCAGCTTAGGCGGCGGAGGGTCCTACGAGCAGTACTTC.

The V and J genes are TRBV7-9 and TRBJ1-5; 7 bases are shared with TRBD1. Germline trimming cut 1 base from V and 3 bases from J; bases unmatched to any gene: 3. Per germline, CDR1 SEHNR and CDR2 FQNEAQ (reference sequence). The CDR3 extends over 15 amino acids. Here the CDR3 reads CASSLGQGNNQPQHF. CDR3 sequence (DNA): TGTGCCAGCAGCTTAGGACAGGGTAACAATCAGCCCCAGCATTTT.

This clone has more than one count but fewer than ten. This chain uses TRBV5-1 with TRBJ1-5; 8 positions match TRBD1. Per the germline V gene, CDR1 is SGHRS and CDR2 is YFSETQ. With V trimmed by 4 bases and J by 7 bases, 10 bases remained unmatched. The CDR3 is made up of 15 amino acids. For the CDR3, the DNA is TGCGCCAGCAGCACCTCTGGGACAGGAGGGCAGCCCCAGCATTTT. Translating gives CASSTSGTGGQPQHF.

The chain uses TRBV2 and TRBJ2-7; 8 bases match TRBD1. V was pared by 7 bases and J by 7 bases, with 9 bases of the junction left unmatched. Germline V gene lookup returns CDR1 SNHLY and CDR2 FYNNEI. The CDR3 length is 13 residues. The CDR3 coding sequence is TGTGCCAGCAATTACAGGGGGTCAGAGGAGCAGTACTTC. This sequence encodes CASNYRGSEEQYF.

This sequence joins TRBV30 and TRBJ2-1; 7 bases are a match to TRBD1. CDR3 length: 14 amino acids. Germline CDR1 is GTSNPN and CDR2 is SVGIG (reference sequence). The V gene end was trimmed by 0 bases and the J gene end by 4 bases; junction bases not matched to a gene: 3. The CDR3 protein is CAWSVQGLYNEQFF. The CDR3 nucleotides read TGTGCCTGGAGTGTACAGGGGTTGTACAATGAGCAGTTCTTC.

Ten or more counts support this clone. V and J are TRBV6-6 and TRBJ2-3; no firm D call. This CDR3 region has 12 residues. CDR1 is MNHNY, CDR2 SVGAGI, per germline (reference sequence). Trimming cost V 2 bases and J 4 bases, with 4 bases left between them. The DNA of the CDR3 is TGTGCCAGCAGTTACCTCTCAGATACGCAGTATTTT. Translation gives CASSYLSDTQYF.

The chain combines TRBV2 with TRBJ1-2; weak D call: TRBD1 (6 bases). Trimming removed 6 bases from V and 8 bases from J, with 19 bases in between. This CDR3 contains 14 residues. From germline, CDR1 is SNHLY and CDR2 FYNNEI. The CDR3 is CASSLGARGEGYTF. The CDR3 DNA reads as TGTGCCAGCAGCTTGGGGGCCCGGGGAGAAGGCTACACCTTC.

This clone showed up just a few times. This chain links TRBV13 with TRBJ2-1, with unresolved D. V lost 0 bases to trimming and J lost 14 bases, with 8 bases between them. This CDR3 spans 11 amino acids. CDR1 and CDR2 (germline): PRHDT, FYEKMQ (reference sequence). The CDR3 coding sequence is TGTGCCAGCAGCTTAGGAGAGGCAGAGTTCTTC. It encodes CASSLGEAEFF. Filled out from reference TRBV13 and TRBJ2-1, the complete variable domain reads AAGVIQSPRHLIKEKRETATLKCYPIPRHDTVYWYQQGPGQDPQFLISFYEKMQSDKGSIPDRFSAQQFSDYHSELNMSSLELGDSALYFCASSLGEAEFFGPGTRLTVL.

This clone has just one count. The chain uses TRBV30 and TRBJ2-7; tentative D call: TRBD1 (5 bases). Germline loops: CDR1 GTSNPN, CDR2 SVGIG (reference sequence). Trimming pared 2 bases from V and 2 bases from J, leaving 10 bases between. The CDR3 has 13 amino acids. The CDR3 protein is CAWSQLTAYEQYF. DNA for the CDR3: TGTGCCTGGAGTCAGTTGACAGCCTACGAGCAGTACTTC.

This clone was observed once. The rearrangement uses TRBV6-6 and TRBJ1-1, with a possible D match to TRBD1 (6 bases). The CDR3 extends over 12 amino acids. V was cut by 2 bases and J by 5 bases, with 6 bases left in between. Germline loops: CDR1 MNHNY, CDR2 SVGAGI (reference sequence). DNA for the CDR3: TGTGCCAGCAGTTACGACAGGACTGAAGCTTTCTTT. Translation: CASSYDRTEAFF.

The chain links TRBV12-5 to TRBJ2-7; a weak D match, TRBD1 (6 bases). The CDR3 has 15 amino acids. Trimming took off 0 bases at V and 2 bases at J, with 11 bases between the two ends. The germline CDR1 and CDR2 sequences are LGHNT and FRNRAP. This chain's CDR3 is CASGLVRGQTYEQYF. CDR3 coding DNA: TGTGCTAGTGGTTTGGTGAGGGGACAAACCTACGAGCAGTACTTC.

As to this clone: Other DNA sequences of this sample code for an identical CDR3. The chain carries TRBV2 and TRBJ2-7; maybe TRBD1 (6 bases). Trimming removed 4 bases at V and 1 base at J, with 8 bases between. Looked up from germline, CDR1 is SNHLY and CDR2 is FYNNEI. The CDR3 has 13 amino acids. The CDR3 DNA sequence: TGTGCCAGCAGTGGAGGACAGTCCTACGAGCAGTACTTC. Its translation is CASSGGQSYEQYF.

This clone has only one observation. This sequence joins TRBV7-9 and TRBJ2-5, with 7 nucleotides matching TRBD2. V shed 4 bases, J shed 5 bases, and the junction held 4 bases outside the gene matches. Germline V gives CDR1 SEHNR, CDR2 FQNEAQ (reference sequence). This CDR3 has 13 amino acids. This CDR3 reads CASSSSGGETQYF. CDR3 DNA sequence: TGTGCCAGCAGCTCGTCCGGGGGGGAGACCCAGTACTTC.

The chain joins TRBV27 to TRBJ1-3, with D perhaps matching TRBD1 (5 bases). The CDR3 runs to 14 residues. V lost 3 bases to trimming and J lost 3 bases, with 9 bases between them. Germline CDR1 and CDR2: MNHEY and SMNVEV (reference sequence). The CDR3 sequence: CASSFGGVGNTIYF. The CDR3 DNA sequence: TGTGCCAGCAGTTTCGGGGGGGTTGGAAACACCATATATTTT.

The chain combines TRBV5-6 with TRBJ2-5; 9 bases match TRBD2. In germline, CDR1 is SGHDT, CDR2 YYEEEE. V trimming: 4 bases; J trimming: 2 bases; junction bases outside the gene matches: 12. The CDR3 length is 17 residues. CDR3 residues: CASSRVLTSGKQETQYF. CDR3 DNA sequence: TGTGCCAGCAGCCGTGTCCTGACTAGCGGAAAACAAGAGACCCAGTACTTC.

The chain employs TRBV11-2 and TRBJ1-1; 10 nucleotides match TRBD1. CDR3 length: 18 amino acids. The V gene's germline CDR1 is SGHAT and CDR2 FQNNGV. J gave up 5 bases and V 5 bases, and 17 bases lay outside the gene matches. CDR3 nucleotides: TGTGCCAGCAGCCGCGACAGGGGGCGCAGGTCTTCGGGGACTGAAGCTTTCTTT. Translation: CASSRDRGRRSSGTEAFF.

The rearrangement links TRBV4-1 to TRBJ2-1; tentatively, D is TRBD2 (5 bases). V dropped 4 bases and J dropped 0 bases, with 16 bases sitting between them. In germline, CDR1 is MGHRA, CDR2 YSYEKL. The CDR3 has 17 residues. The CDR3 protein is CASSPPIKGSSYNEQFF. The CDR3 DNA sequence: TGCGCCAGCAGCCCGCCGATTAAAGGGAGCTCCTACAATGAGCAGTTCTTC.

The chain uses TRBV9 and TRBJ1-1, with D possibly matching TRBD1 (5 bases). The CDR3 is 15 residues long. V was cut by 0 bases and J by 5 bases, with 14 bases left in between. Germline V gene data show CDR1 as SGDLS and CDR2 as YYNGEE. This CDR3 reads CASSVAPLGGTEAFF. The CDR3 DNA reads TGTGCCAGCAGCGTAGCCCCCCTCGGGGGGACTGAAGCTTTCTTT.

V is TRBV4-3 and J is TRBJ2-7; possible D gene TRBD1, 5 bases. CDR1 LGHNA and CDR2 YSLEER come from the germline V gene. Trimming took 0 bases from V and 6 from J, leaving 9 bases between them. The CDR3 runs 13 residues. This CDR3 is CASSQDLGPEQYF. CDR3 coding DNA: TGCGCCAGCAGCCAAGATTTGGGGCCCGAGCAGTACTTC.

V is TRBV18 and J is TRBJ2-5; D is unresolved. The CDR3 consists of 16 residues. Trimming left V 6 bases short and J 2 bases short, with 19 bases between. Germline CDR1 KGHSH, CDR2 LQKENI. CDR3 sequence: CASSHHVIPQQETQYF. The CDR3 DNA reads TGTGCCAGCTCCCACCACGTCATACCCCAGCAAGAGACCCAGTACTTC.

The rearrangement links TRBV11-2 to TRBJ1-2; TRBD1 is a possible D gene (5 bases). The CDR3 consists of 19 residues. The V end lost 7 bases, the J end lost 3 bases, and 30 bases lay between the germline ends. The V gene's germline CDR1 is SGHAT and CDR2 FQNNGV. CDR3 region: CASTPWPSTSGFRDYGYTF. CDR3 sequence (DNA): TGTGCCAGCACCCCCTGGCCCTCTACTTCAGGGTTCAGAGACTATGGCTACACCTTC.